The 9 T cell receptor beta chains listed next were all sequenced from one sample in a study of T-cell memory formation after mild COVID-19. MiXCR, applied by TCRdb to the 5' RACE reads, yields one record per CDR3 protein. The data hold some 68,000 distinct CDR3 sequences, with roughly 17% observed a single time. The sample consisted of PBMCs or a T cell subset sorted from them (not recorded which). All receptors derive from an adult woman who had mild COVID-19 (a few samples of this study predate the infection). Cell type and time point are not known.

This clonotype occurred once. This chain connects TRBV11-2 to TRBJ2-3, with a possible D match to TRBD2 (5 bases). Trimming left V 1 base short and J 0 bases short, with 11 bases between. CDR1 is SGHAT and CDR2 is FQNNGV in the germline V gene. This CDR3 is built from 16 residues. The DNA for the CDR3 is TGTGCCAGCAGCTTAGGAGGGTTAGGGAGCACAGATACGCAGTATTTT. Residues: CASSLGGLGSTDTQYF.

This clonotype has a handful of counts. CDR3 protein: CASSLLRGNEKLFF. CDR3 DNA: TGTGCCAGCAGTCTCTTAAGGGGTAATGAAAAACTGTTTTTT. The chain combines TRBV12-3 or TRBV12-4 with TRBJ1-4; D might be TRBD1 (5 bases). The CDR3 has 14 residues. The V and J ends lost 5 bases and 4 bases respectively, with 11 bases between them.

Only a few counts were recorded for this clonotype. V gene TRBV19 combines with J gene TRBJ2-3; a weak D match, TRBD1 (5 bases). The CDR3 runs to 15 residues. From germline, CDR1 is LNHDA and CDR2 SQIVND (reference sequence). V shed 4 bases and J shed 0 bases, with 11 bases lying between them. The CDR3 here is CASSSQGTSTDTQYF. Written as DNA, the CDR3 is TGTGCCAGTAGTAGCCAGGGTACTAGCACAGATACGCAGTATTTT.

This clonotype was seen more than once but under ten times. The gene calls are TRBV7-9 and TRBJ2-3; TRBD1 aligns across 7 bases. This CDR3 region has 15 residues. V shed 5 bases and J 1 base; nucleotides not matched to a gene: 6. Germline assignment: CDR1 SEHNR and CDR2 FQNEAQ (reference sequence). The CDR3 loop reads CASSQGTAGTDTQYF. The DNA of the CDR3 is TGTGCCAGCAGCCAAGGGACAGCCGGCACAGATACGCAGTATTTT.

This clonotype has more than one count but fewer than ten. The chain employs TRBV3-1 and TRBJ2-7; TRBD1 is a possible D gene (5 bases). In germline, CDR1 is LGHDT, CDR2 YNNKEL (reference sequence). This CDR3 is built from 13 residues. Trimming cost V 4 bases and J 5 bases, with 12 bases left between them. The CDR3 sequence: CASSLAGSNEQYF. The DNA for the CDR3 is TGTGCCAGCAGCCTGGCAGGGTCCAACGAGCAGTACTTC.

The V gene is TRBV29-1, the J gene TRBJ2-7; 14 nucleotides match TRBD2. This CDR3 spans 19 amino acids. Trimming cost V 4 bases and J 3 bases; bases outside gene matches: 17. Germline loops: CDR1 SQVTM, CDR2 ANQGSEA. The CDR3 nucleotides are TGCAGCGTTGCCGAGAGCGTGACACCGGGACTAGCGGGGGACTACGAGCAGTACTTC. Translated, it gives CSVAESVTPGLAGDYEQYF.

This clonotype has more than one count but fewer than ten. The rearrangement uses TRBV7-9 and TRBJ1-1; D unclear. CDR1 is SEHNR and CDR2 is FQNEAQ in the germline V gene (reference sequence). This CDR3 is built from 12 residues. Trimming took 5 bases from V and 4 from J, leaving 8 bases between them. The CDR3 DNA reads TGTGCCAGCAGCGATGCCAGCACTGAAGCTTTCTTT. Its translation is CASSDASTEAFF.

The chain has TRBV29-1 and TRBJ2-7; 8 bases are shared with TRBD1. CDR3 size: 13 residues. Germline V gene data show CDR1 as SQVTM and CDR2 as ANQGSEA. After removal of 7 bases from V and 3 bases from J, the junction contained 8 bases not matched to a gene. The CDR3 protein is CSAFSGQDYEQYF. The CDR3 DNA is TGCAGCGCTTTCTCGGGACAGGACTACGAGCAGTACTTC.

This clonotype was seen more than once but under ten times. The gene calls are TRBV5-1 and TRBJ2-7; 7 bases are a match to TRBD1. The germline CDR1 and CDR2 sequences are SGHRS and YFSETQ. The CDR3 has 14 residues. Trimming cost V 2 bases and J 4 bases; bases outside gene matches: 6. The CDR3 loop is CASSFDRVRYEQYF. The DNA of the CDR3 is TGCGCCAGCAGCTTCGACAGGGTGAGGTACGAGCAGTACTTC.